This TCR beta chain came from a study of T cell repertoires in cytomegalovirus infection. General study points: HLA-C-restricted CMV-specific TCR beta clonotypes were dominant in the ex vivo response.

The CDR3 has 15 amino acids. The V and J ends lost 2 bases and 2 bases respectively, with 10 bases between them. Germline CDR1 and CDR2: SGHTA and FQGNSA. TCRdb reprocessed the reads via MiXCR and lists one record per CDR3 protein. The sample includes 200,000 or so distinct CDR3 sequences, approximately 30% of them seen just once. This clonotype was detected many times. Its specificity is not known. The material sequenced was PBMCs. J is TRBJ1-5 and V is TRBV7-2; D is undetermined. This TCR was sampled from a human donor in good health (CMV status not recorded). Some clones in this sample may be carry-over from other donors' samples. The CDR3 region has the DNA TGTGCCAGCAGCTTAACCGCGGCGGGCAATCAGCCCCAGCATTTT. Amino acid sequence: CASSLTAAGNQPQHF.